This T cell receptor (beta chain) comes out of a study of blood T cell repertoires in COVID-19. On the study more broadly: Sites across the United States, Italy and Spain contributed samples from acute and convalescent COVID-19. The analysed material was cDNA or gDNA that came from T cells, B-cell-depleted T cells, or PBMCs.

CDR1 and CDR2 (germline): SGHNT, YENEEA. The V gene lost 5 bases and the J gene lost 5 bases, with 15 bases spanning the gap. The CDR3 runs 15 residues. In the study's own analysis: Amplification of reference gene primers was used by the study to estimate nucleated cell counts. Clones were sequenced by immunoSEQ multiplex PCR, and TCRdb holds only the in-frame ones, with some missing. For V, J and clone size, that table is used; D and trimming come from the DNA. The table shows some 150,000 clones, with about 85% occurring only once. The rearrangement uses TRBV11-3 and TRBJ2-2; D might be TRBD1 (5 bases). The clonotype originates from a human donor in a cohort sampled during active COVID-19. Sequences were obtained from peripheral blood. The CDR3 region is CASSPGQGTTGELFF. The CDR3 DNA reads TGTGCCAGCAGCCCCGGGCAGGGCACGACCGGGGAGCTGTTTTTT.